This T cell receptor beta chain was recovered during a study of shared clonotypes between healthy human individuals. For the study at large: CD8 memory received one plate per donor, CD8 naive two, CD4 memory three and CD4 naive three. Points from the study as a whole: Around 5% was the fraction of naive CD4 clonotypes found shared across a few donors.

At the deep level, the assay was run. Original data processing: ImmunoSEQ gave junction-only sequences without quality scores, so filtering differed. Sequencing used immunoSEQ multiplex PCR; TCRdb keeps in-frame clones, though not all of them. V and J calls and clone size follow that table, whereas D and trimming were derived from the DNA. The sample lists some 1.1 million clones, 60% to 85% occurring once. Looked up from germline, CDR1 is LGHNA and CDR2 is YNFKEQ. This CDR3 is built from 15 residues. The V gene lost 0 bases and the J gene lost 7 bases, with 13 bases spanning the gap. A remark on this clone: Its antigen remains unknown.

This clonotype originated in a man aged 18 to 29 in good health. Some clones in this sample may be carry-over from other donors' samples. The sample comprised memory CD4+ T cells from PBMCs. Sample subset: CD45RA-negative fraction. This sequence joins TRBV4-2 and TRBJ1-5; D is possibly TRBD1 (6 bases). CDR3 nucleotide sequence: TGTGCCAGCAGCCAAGATCCAGGGGAGGGACAGCCCCAGCATTTT. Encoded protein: CASSQDPGEGQPQHF.